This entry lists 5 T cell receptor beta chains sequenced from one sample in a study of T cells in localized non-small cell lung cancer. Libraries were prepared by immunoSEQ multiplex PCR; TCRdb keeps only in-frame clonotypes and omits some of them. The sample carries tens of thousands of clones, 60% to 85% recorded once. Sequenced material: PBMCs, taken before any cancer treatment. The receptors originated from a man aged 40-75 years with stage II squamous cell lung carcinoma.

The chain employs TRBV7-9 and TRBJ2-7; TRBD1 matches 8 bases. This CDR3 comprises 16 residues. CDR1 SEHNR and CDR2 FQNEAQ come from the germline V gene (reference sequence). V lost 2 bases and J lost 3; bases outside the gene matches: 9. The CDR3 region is CASSLQGQGADYEQYF. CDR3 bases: TGTGCCAGCAGCTTACAAGGGCAGGGGGCCGACTACGAGCAGTACTTC.

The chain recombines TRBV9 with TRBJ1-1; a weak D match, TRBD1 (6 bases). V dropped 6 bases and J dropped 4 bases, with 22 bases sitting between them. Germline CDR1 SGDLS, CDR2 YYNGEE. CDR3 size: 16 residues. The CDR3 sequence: CASNVPDSGQVTEAFF. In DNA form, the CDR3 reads TGTGCCAGCAACGTTCCGGACAGTGGGCAGGTCACTGAAGCTTTCTTT.

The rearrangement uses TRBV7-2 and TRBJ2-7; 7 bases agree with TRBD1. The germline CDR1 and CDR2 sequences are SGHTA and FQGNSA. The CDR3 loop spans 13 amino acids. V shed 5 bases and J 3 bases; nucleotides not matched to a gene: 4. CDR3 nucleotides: TGTGCCAGCAGCCAGGGACAGTACTACGAGCAGTACTTC. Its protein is CASSQGQYYEQYF.

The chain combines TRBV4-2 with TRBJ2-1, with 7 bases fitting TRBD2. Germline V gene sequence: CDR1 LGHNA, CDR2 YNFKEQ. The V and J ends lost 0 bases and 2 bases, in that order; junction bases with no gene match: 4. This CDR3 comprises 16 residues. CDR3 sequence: CASSQERGSAYNEQFF. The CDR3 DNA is TGTGCCAGCAGCCAAGAACGCGGGAGCGCCTACAATGAGCAGTTCTTC.

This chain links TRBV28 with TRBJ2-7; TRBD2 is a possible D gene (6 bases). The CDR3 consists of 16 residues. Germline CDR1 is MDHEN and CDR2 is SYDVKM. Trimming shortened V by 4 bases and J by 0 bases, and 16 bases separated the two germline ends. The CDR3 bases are TGTGCCAGCAGTTACCCCCGGACTACATCCTCCTACGAGCAGTACTTC. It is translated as CASSYPRTTSSYEQYF. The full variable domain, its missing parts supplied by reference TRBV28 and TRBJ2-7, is DVKVTQSSRYLVKRTGEKVFLECVQDMDHENMFWYRQDPGLGLRLIYFSYDVKMKEKGDIPEGYSVSREKKERFSLILESASTNQTSMYLCASSYPRTTSSYEQYFGPGTRLTVT.